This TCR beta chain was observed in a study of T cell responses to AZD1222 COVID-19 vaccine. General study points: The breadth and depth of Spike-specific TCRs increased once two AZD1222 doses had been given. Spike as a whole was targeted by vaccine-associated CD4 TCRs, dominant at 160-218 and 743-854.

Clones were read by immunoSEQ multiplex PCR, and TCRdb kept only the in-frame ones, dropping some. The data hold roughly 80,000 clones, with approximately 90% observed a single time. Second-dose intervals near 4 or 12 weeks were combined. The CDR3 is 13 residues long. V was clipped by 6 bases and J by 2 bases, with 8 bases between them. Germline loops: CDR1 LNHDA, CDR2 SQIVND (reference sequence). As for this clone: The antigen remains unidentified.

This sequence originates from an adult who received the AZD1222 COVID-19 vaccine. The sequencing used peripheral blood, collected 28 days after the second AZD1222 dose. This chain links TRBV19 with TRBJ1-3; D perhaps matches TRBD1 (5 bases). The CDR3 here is CASSDSPGNTIYF. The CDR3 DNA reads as TGTGCCAGTAGCGACAGCCCTGGAAACACCATATATTTT.